The 5 T cell receptor beta chains given below trace back to one sample, sequenced in a study of control samples from healthy donors and cancer patients. TCRdb's copy holds only in-frame clones and misses some; the assay was immunoSEQ multiplex PCR. The sample includes approximately 79,000 clones, approximately 90% seen only once; the top ten take more than 5.5%. Sequencing input: blood. These receptors came from a middle-aged man in good health.

This sequence joins TRBV13 and TRBJ2-3; D might be TRBD1 or TRBD2, each matching 5 bases. This CDR3 has 17 residues. The V end lost 0 bases, the J end lost 1 base, and 14 bases lay between the germline ends. Germline CDR1 and CDR2: PRHDT and FYEKMQ (reference sequence). In nucleotides, the CDR3 is TGTGCCAGCAGCTTAGGCCTTAGGGGTAGCGGCACAGATACGCAGTATTTT. Protein product: CASSLGLRGSGTDTQYF.

V usage is TRBV7-6 and J usage is TRBJ2-3; D remains ambiguous. CDR1 is SGHVS and CDR2 is FNYEAQ in the germline V gene. The CDR3 is made up of 17 amino acids. The V end lost 1 base, the J end lost 0 bases, and 14 bases lay between the germline ends. The CDR3 reads CASSLDRHLSSTDTQYF. In DNA form, the CDR3 reads TGTGCCAGCAGCTTAGATCGACACCTCAGTAGCACAGATACGCAGTATTTT.

The chain uses TRBV19 and TRBJ1-2; 7 bases fit TRBD1. Germline trimming cut 2 bases from V and 6 bases from J; bases unmatched to any gene: 3. The CDR3 runs 13 residues. Germline V lookup: CDR1 LNHDA, CDR2 SQIVND (reference sequence). The CDR3 nucleotides are TGTGCCAGTAGTATATGGACAGGCCATGGCTACACCTTC. Translation: CASSIWTGHGYTF.

This clone was seen once. This chain connects TRBV9 to TRBJ1-4; D is perhaps TRBD1 (6 bases). This CDR3 region has 15 residues. V was clipped by 0 bases and J by 4 bases, with 10 bases between them. Germline CDR1 and CDR2: SGDLS and YYNGEE. The CDR3 bases are TGTGCCAGCAGCGTAGATGAGGGGGTTAATGAAAAACTGTTTTTT. It is translated as CASSVDEGVNEKLFF. Combining the CDR3 with reference TRBV9 and TRBJ1-4 gives the whole variable domain DSGVTQTPKHLITATGQRVTLRCSPRSGDLSVYWYQQSLDQGLQFLIQYYNGEERAKGNILERFSAQQFPDLHSELNLSSLELGDSALYFCASSVDEGVNEKLFFGSGTQLSVL.

This chain links TRBV19 with TRBJ2-7; 8 bases match TRBD1. The trim removed 5 bases at V and 2 bases at J, leaving 2 bases unmatched. The CDR3 has 13 amino acids. Per germline, CDR1 LNHDA and CDR2 SQIVND (reference sequence). CDR3 in DNA: TGTGCCAGTAGTTCACAGGGGGCCTACGAGCAGTACTTC. This encodes CASSSQGAYEQYF.